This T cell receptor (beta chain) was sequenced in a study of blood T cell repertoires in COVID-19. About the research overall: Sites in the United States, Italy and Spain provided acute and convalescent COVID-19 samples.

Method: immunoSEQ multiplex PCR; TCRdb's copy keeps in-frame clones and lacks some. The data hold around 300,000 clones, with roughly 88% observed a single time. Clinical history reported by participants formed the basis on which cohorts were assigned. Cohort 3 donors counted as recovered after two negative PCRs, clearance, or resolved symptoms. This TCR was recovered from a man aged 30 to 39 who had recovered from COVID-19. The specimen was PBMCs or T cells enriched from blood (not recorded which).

The CDR3 region has the DNA TGTGCCAGCAGCTTATCGGGACACAGCTCTGGAAACACCATATATTTT. Protein: CASSLSGHSSGNTIYF. V and J are TRBV11-1 and TRBJ1-3; tentative D call: TRBD1 (6 bases). The germline CDR1 and CDR2 sequences are SGHAT and FQDESV (reference sequence). The length of the CDR3 is 16 residues. The germline V and J ends were trimmed by 2 bases and 0 bases, with 11 bases remaining between them. The variable domain in full, completed from reference TRBV11-1 and TRBJ1-3, reads EAEVAQSPRYKITEKSQAVAFWCDPISGHATLYWYRQILGQGPELLVQFQDESVVDDSQLPKDRFSAERLKGVDSTLKIQPAELGDSAMYLCASSLSGHSSGNTIYFGEGSWLTVV.